A single sample is the source of the 8 T cell receptor beta chains below, sequenced in a study of shared clonotypes between healthy human individuals. Here immunoSEQ multiplex PCR was the method, and the copy in TCRdb shows in-frame clones only, minus some. Among approximately 1,500,000 clones, 95% to 97% were seen once, and the ten largest hold roughly 1.2%. The sequenced sample was naive CD4+ T cells sorted from blood. Subset given: CD45RA+ positively selected. Receptors were obtained from a young man in good health.

J is TRBJ2-7 and V is TRBV5-6, with 12 bases lining up with TRBD1. The CDR3 contains 19 residues. In germline, CDR1 is SGHDT, CDR2 YYEEEE. The trim removed 4 bases at V and 1 base at J, leaving 15 bases unmatched. CDR3 sequence: CASSPTLIRDRGPSYEQYF. The DNA for the CDR3 is TGTGCCAGCAGCCCTACTCTTATCCGGGACAGGGGGCCTTCCTACGAGCAGTACTTC.

This clone turned up a few times. CDR3 protein: CAISGWTKTDTQYF. The CDR3 coding sequence is TGTGCCATCAGTGGGTGGACGAAAACAGATACGCAGTATTTT. The chain has TRBV10-3 and TRBJ2-3; D ambiguous. The CDR3 consists of 14 residues. Germline V lookup: CDR1 ENHRY, CDR2 SYGVKD. The V end lost 4 bases, the J end lost 3 bases, and 11 bases lay between the germline ends.

The rearrangement links TRBV11-2 to TRBJ2-1; possibly TRBD2 for D (5 bases). This CDR3 comprises 18 residues. CDR1 is SGHAT, CDR2 FQNNGV, per germline. V was cut by 1 base and J by 5 bases, with 21 bases left in between. The CDR3 loop is CASSLVGGWVRRNNEQFF. CDR3 DNA: TGTGCCAGCAGCTTAGTTGGCGGGTGGGTCCGCCGAAACAATGAGCAGTTCTTC.

This clone appeared a single time. The chain has TRBV5-1 and TRBJ2-6, with D perhaps TRBD2 (5 bases). Germline assignment: CDR1 SGHRS and CDR2 YFSETQ. Trimming shortened V by 4 bases and J by 2 bases, and 10 bases separated the two germline ends. The CDR3 has 15 amino acids. Here the CDR3 DNA reads TGCGCCAGCAGCCCGGACTCTGCTGGGGCCAACGTCCTGACTTTC. This sequence encodes CASSPDSAGANVLTF.

V and J are TRBV5-1 and TRBJ2-1, with D possibly matching TRBD1 (6 bases). The V gene lost 2 bases and the J gene lost 8 bases, with 14 bases spanning the gap. This CDR3 comprises 14 residues. Looked up from germline, CDR1 is SGHRS and CDR2 is YFSETQ. CDR3 protein: CASSFGDSGDEQFF. The DNA for the CDR3 is TGCGCCAGCAGCTTTGGAGACTCAGGGGATGAGCAGTTCTTC.

Of note for this clone: This CDR3 is also generated by other DNA sequences in the sample. The chain uses TRBV5-1 and TRBJ2-5; TRBD2 is a possible D gene (5 bases). Germline loops: CDR1 SGHRS, CDR2 YFSETQ. V was shortened by 0 bases and J by 5 bases, with 11 bases between the two germline ends. The CDR3 contains 14 residues. DNA of the CDR3: TGCGCCAGCAGCTTGGTGGCTAGCCAGGAGACCCAGTACTTC. Protein sequence: CASSLVASQETQYF.

The chain carries TRBV6-4 and TRBJ1-5; a weak D match, TRBD1 (5 bases). The CDR3 is 17 amino acids. Deletions cut 3 bases from V and 5 bases from J, with 20 bases between. Germline V lookup: CDR1 MRHNA, CDR2 SNTAGT. This chain's CDR3 is CASSDTASGTKHQPQHF. CDR3 nucleotide sequence: TGTGCCAGCAGTGATACTGCCTCCGGGACGAAGCATCAGCCCCAGCATTTT.

V gene TRBV28 combines with J gene TRBJ2-6; 9 bases agree with TRBD2. The CDR3 has 17 residues. The V segment lost 3 bases and the J segment 4 bases; nucleotides outside the gene matches: 7. Germline V gives CDR1 MDHEN, CDR2 SYDVKM. In nucleotides, the CDR3 is TGTGCCAGCAGTTTCGTGCTAGCGGGGTTAGGGGCCAACGTCCTGACTTTC. This codes for CASSFVLAGLGANVLTF.